One and the same sample provided the 15 T cell receptor beta chains below, sequenced in a study of T cell clonality in common variable immunodeficiency. TCRdb keeps only in-frame clones here, not all; method: immunoSEQ multiplex PCR. The sample shows tens of thousands of clones, none of them appearing just once. The sequencing sample was made of peripheral blood mononuclear cells. The receptor source for this set is a person aged 18 to 75 in good health.

A word on this clone: The DNA ends 3 residues before the CDR3 does, and the rest of the CDR3 is filled in from the germline J gene. V gene TRBV7-3 combines with J gene TRBJ1-2; D gene uncertain. This CDR3 has 14 amino acids. Per the germline V gene, CDR1 is SGHTA and CDR2 is FQGTGA. The sequenced part of the CDR3 DNA is TGTGCCAGCAGCCCTGAGACTAGTTCCGACGAC. The encoded protein is CASSPETSSDD. The CDR3 in its entirety is CASSPETSSDDYTF.

With regard to this clone: Sequencing ends 3 residues short of the CDR3 end; the germline J gene provides the rest. The V and J genes are TRBV19 and TRBJ1-2; D remains unclear. The CDR3 sequence is 13 residues long. Germline V gene sequence: CDR1 LNHDA, CDR2 SQIVND (reference sequence). The CDR3 protein is CASSHAGARGYTF. The sequenced part of the CDR3 DNA is TGTGCCAGTAGTCATGCGGGCGCGAGGGGC.

This clone was picked up many times. The CDR3 goes on 3 residues after the read ends, and that part is filled in from the germline J gene. The chain uses TRBV30 and TRBJ2-1; 9 bases are a match to TRBD2. The CDR3 sequence is 18 residues long. Germline V CDR1 and CDR2: GTSNPN, SVGIG (reference sequence). The V segment lost 6 bases and the J segment 0 bases; nucleotides outside the gene matches: 15. CDR3 loop: CACATSGPDYSSYNEQFF. CDR3 bases read: TGTGCCTGCGCGACTAGCGGCCCTGATTATTCCTCCTACAATGAG.

Turning to this clone: The read ends 3 residues shy of where the CDR3 ends; the end is completed using the germline J gene. The V call is TRBV2, the J call TRBJ2-2; D may be TRBD2 (5 bases). V shed 6 bases and J shed 1 base, with 9 bases lying between them. Germline V gives CDR1 SNHLY, CDR2 FYNNEI. This CDR3 is 14 amino acids long. The part of the CDR3 DNA that was read is TGTGCCAGCAGGCCCCGGGGGAACACCGGGGAG. Its translation: CASRPRGNTGE. The full CDR3 reads CASRPRGNTGELFF.

This clone occurred a few times. The read ends 3 residues shy of where the CDR3 ends; the end is completed using the germline J gene. The rearrangement links TRBV6-2 or TRBV6-3 to TRBJ1-2, with unresolved D. The germline gives CDR1 MNHEY, CDR2 SVGEGT. The CDR3 runs to 11 residues. The covered CDR3 bases are TGTGCCAGCACCATCCACAATGAC. Residues: CASTIHND. The whole CDR3 sequence reads CASTIHNDYTF.

This clone was seen a few times. From the germline J gene comes the end of the CDR3, since the read stops 3 residues before it. This chain joins TRBV30 and TRBJ1-2, with 7 bases lining up with TRBD1. In germline, CDR1 is GTSNPN, CDR2 SVGIG (reference sequence). The CDR3 is made up of 13 amino acids. The part of the CDR3 DNA that was read is TGTGCCTGGAAGGTTTCGACAGGGCACGAC. This encodes CAWKVSTGHD. The full CDR3 sequence reads CAWKVSTGHDYTF.

This clone was counted at least ten times. Read sequence stops 3 residues before the CDR3 end, and the germline J gene provides the missing end. The chain couples TRBV5-6 to TRBJ2-3; D gene ambiguous. Germline V gene sequence: CDR1 SGHDT, CDR2 YYEEEE. CDR3 length: 15 amino acids. Trimming took 4 bases from V and 6 from J, leaving 18 bases between them. CDR3 bases read: TGTGCCAGCAGCCTGCGCAATTTCCCAACCGATACG. Amino acid sequence: CASSLRNFPTDT. The CDR3 in its entirety is CASSLRNFPTDTQYF.

This clone came up many times. The read gets to within 3 residues of the CDR3 end, and the germline J gene fills in the rest. The chain employs TRBV11-2 and TRBJ2-2; 8 positions match TRBD1. The CDR3 sequence is 13 residues long. CDR1 is SGHAT and CDR2 is FQNNGV in the germline V gene. Trimming took 5 bases from V and 7 from J; bases not matched to a gene: 3. CDR3 bases read: TGTGCCAGCAGCATGGGACAGGTCGGGGAG. Protein: CASSMGQVGE. The entire CDR3 protein is CASSMGQVGELFF.

The table lists this clone with many counts. The sequenced fragment ends 3 residues before the CDR3 boundary, so the rest is inferred from the germline J gene. The chain has TRBV2 and TRBJ2-7; TRBD2 matches at 10 bases. V lost 3 bases, J lost 4 bases, and 12 bases stayed unmatched. The CDR3 is made up of 17 amino acids. The germline V gene encodes CDR1 SNHLY and CDR2 FYNNEI. CDR3 bases read: TGTGCCAGCAGTGAGGCCTCAGCGGGAGGGCTAATATACGAG. It yields the protein CASSEASAGGLIYE. The complete CDR3 sequence is CASSEASAGGLIYEQYF.

This clone was detected ten times or more. The CDR3 end falls 3 residues outside the read, so it is completed with the germline J gene. This chain connects TRBV29-1 to TRBJ2-2, with D uncertain. This CDR3 region has 12 residues. The germline V and J ends were trimmed by 4 bases and 2 bases, with 5 bases remaining between them. The germline gives CDR1 SQVTM, CDR2 ANQGSEA. This CDR3 is CSVAINTGELFF. Incomplete CDR3 DNA: TGCAGCGTTGCCATCAACACCGGGGAG.

A word on this clone: The junction shows a germline mismatch at one end, possibly a read error. The read finishes 3 residues shy of the CDR3 end, and the germline J gene is used to complete it. The V and J genes are TRBV7-9 and TRBJ2-1; D is uncertain. The CDR3 contains 13 residues. Germline assignment: CDR1 SEHNR and CDR2 FQNEAQ (reference sequence). CDR3 amino acids: CSSSLLIGNEQFF. The part of the CDR3 DNA that was read is TGTTCCAGCAGCTTACTAATCGGGAATGAG.

This clone was detected ten times or more. The read gets to within 3 residues of the CDR3 end, and the germline J gene fills in the rest. The rearrangement links TRBV20-1 to TRBJ1-1, with unresolved D. Germline V gene sequence: CDR1 DFQATT, CDR2 SNEGSKA (reference sequence). CDR3 length: 13 residues. The ends were cut back, 5 bases at V and 4 bases at J, with 14 bases in the middle. The covered CDR3 bases are TGCAGTGCTGAACCCGCGGCCGCCACTGAA. Its protein is CSAEPAAATE. The entire CDR3 reads CSAEPAAATEAFF.

In its sample, this clone was seen many times. The CDR3 end falls 3 residues outside the read, so it is completed with the germline J gene. This sequence joins TRBV5-1 and TRBJ1-2, with TRBD1 matching over 7 bases. Germline V CDR1 and CDR2: SGHRS, YFSETQ. Trimming cost V 10 bases and J 5 bases; bases outside gene matches: 8. The CDR3 contains 12 residues. The CDR3 is CAVSQGEYGYTF. CDR3 bases read: TGCGCCGTTAGTCAGGGGGAGTATGGC. Supplemented by reference TRBV5-1 and TRBJ1-2, the full variable domain reads KAGVTQTPRYLIKTRGQQVTLSCSPISGHRSVSWYQQTPGQGLQFLFEYFSETQRNKGNFPGRFSGRQFSNSRSEMNVSTLELGDSALYLCAVSQGEYGYTFGSGTRLTVV.

This clone was detected ten times or more. The read is 3 residues too short to cover the CDR3 end, so that end is filled in from the germline J gene. The chain links TRBV20-1 to TRBJ2-7; possible D gene TRBD1, 5 bases. This CDR3 is 16 amino acids long. CDR1 and CDR2 from the germline V gene are DFQATT and SNEGSKA (reference sequence). Trimming pared 4 bases from V and 6 bases from J, leaving 25 bases between. The CDR3 here is CSATLPSGNVRGEQYF. The CDR3 DNA, read in part, is TGCAGTGCTACCTTACCCTCAGGGAACGTTAGGGGCGAG.

There are many counts of this clone. The CDR3 end is not reached by the read, which stops 3 residues before it; the germline J gene fills it in. This chain joins TRBV10-3 and TRBJ1-5; 8 bases align to TRBD1. The CDR3 extends over 14 amino acids. The ends lost 2 bases at V and 7 bases at J; junction bases unmatched: 4. Germline lookup yields CDR1 ENHRY and CDR2 SYGVKD. The sequenced CDR3 bases are TGTGCCATCAGTGAGGGACAGGGAGGACAGCCC. Translation: CAISEGQGGQP. The entire CDR3 protein is CAISEGQGGQPQHF.